This TCR beta chain is from a study of OX40 agonist ivuxolimab in advanced cancers. Study context: Hepatocellular carcinoma, melanoma, renal cell or head and neck cancer occurred in dose-escalation patients.

The data were produced by immunoSEQ multiplex PCR, yet TCRdb's version contains in-frame clones alone and is incomplete. Counted here are tens of thousands of clones, 80% to 95% occurring once; the ten biggest clones make up approximately 7.7%. The CDR3 extends over 13 amino acids. V was cut by 5 bases and J by 7 bases, with 15 bases left in between. Germline assignment: CDR1 LNHDA and CDR2 SQIVND (reference sequence). This clone occurred once. Blood was sampled at baseline, cycle 4 day 1, and cycle 7 day 1. This specimen was CD4+ or CD8+ T cells sorted from blood, taken in a trial of the OX40 agonist ivuxolimab. The receptor was isolated from an adult with an advanced solid tumor such as melanoma, head and neck, liver or kidney cancer. The chain employs TRBV19 and TRBJ2-7; the D is unclear. This CDR3 reads CASSSGRFGEQYF. The CDR3 DNA reads TGTGCCAGTAGTTCGGGCCGATTCGGGGAGCAGTACTTC. Variable domain in full (rest from reference TRBV19 and TRBJ2-7): DGGITQSPKYLFRKEGQNVTLSCEQNLNHDAMYWYRQDPGQGLRLIYYSQIVNDFQKGDIAEGYSVSREKKESFPLTVTSAQKNPTAFYLCASSSGRFGEQYFGPGTRLTVT.